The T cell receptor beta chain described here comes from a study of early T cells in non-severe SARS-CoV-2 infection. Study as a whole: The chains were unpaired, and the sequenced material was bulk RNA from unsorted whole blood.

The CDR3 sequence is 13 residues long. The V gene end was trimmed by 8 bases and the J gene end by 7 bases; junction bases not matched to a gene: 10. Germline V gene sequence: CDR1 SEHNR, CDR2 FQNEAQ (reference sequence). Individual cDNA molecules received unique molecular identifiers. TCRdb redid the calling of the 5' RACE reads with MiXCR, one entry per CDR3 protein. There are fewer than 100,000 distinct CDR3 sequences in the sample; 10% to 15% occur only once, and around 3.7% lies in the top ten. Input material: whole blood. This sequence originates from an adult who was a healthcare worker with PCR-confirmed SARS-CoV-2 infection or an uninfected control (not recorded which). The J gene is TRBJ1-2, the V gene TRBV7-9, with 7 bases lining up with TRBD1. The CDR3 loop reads CASDPTGRSGYTF. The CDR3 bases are TGTGCCAGCGACCCGACAGGGCGGTCTGGCTACACCTTC.